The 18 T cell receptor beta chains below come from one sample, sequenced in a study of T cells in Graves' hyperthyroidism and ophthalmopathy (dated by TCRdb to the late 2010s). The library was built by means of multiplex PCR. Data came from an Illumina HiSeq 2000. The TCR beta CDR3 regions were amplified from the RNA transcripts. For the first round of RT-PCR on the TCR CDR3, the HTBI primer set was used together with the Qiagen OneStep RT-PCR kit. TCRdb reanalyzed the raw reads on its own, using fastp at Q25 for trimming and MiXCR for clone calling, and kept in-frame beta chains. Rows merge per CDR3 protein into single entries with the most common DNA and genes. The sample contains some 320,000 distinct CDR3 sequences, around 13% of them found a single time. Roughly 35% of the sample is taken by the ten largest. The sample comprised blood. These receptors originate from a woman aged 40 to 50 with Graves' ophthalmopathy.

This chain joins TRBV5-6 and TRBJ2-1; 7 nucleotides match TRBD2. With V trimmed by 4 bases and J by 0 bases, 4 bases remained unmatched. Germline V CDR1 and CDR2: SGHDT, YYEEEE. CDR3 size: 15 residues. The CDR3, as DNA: TGTGCCAGCAGCGGTGGGGAGGGCTCCTACAATGAGCAGTTCTTC. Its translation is CASSGGEGSYNEQFF.

CDR3: CASSLGPEGPYEQYF. DNA of the CDR3: TGTGCCAGCAGTCTCGGCCCGGAAGGACCCTACGAGCAGTACTTC. The gene calls are TRBV27 and TRBJ2-7; no reliable D call. CDR1 MNHEY and CDR2 SMNVEV come from the germline V gene (reference sequence). The CDR3 has 15 residues. Trimming shortened V by 5 bases and J by 2 bases, and 16 bases separated the two germline ends.

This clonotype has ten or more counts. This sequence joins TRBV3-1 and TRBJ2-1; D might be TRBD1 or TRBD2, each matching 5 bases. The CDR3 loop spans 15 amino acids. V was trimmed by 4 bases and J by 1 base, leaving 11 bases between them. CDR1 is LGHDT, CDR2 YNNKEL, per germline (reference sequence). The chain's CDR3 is CASSRYGASYNEQFF. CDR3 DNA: TGTGCCAGCAGCCGTTACGGGGCATCCTACAATGAGCAGTTCTTC.

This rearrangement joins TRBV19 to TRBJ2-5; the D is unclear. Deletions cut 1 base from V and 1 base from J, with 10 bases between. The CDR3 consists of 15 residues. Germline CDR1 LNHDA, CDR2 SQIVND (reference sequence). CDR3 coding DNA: TGTGCCAGTAGTATAGGGCAGGCGCTCCAAGAGACCCAGTACTTC. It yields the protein CASSIGQALQETQYF.

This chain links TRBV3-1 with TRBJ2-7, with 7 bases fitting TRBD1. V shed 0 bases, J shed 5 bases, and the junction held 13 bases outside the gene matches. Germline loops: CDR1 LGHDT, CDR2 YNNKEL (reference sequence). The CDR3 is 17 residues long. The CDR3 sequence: CASSQDLAPTGDDEQYF. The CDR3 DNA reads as TGTGCCAGCAGCCAAGATCTCGCCCCAACAGGGGATGACGAGCAGTACTTC.

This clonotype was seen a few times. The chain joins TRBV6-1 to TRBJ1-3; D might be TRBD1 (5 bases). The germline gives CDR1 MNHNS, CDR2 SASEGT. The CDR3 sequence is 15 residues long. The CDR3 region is CTSSPGRFSGNTIYF. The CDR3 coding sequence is TGTACATCATCCCCGGGACGATTTTCTGGAAACACCATATATTTT.

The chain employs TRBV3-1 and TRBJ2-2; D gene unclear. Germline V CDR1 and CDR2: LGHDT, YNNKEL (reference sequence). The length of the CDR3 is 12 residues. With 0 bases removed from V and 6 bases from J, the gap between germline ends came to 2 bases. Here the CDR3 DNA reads TGTGCCAGCAGCCAAGACGCCGGGGAGCTGTTTTTT. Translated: CASSQDAGELFF.

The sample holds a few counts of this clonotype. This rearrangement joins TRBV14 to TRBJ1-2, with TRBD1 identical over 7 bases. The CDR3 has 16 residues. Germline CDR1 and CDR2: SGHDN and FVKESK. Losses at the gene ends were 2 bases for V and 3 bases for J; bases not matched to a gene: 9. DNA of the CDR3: TGTGCCAGCAGCCAAACGATGGGACAGACCTACTATGGCTACACCTTC. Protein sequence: CASSQTMGQTYYGYTF.

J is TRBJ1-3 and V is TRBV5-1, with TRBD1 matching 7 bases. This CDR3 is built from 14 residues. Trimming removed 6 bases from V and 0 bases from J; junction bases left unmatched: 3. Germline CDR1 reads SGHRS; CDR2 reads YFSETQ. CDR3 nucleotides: TGCGCCAGCACCTCAGGGGGCTCTGGAAACACCATATATTTT. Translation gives CASTSGGSGNTIYF.

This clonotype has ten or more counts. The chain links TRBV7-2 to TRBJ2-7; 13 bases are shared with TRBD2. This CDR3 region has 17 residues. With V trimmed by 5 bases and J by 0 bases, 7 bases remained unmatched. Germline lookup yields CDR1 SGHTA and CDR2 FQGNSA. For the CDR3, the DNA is TGTGCCAGCAGCCCGCGACTAGCGGGGGGACTCTCCTACGAGCAGTACTTC. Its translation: CASSPRLAGGLSYEQYF.

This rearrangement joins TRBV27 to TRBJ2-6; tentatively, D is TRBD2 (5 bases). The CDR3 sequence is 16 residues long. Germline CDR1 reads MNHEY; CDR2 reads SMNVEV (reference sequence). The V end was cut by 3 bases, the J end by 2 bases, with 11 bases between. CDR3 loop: CASSLTPGAGANVLTF. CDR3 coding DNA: TGTGCCAGCAGTTTGACCCCCGGGGCTGGGGCCAACGTCCTGACTTTC.

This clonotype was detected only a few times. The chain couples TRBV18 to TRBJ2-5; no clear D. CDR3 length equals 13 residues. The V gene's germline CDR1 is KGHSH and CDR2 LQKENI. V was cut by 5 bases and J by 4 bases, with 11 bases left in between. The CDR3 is CASSLRMAETQYF. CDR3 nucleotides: TGTGCCAGCTCATTACGAATGGCAGAGACCCAGTACTTC.

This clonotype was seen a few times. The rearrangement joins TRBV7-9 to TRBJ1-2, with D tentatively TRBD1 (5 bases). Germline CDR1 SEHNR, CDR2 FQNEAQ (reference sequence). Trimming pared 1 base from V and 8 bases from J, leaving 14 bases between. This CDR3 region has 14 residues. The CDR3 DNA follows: TGTGCCAGCAGCTTAGTAGGCGGGGCCGAAGGCTACACCTTC. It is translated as CASSLVGGAEGYTF.

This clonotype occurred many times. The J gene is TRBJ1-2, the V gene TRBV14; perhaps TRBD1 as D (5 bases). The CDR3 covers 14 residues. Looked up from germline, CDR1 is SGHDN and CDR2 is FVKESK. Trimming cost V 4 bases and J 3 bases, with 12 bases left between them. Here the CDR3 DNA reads TGTGCCAGCAGCCTTAAGTCGGGGGACTATGGCTACACCTTC. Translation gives CASSLKSGDYGYTF.

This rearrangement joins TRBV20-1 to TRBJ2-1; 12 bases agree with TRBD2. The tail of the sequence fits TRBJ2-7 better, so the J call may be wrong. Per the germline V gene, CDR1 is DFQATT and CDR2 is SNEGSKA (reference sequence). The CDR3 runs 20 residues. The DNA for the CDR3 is TGCAGTGCTAGAGAGTTACCGACTAGCGGGAGAATTGAATCCTACAATGAGCAGTACTTC. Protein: CSARELPTSGRIESYNEQYF.

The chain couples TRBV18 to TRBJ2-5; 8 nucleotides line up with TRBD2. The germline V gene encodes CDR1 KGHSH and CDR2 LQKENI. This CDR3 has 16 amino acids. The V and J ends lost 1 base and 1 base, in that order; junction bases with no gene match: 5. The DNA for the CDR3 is TGTGCCAGCTCACCACTCCCGGGGGGGGTCCAAGAGACCCAGTACTTC. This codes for CASSPLPGGVQETQYF.

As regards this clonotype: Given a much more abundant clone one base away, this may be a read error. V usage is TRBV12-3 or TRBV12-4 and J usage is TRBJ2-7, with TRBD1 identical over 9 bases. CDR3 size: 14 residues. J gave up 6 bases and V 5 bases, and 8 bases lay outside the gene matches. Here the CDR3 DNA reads TGTGCCAGCAGTCCCGGGACAGGGTCTATCGAGCAGTACTTC. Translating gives CASSPGTGSIEQYF.

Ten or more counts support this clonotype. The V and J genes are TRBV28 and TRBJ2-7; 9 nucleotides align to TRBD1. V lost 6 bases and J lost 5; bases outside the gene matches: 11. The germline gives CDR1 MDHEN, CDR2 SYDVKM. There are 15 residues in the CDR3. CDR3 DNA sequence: TGTGCCAGCAGCTGGGGACAGGGTGGGATCCACGAGCAGTACTTC. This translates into CASSWGQGGIHEQYF.